This T cell receptor beta chain was captured in a study of blood T cells in healthy people across ages. The study's findings and limits: Donor CMV status, an unknown factor, possibly confounded changes in expanded clonotypes.

Germline CDR1 reads GTSNPN; CDR2 reads SVGIG (reference sequence). CDR3 length: 15 amino acids. A second roughly 6 to 11 cycle PCR used barcoded and J-beta primers. Each CDR3 protein gets one entry after TCRdb re-called the 5' RACE reads with MiXCR. The profile covers 650,000 to 700,000 distinct CDR3 sequences, with about 30% appearing a single time and 15% to 17% taken by the ten largest. Remarks on this clonotype: Antigen: not known. One end of the junction does not line up with germline, which may come from a read error.

The sample taken for sequencing was blood. The sequence was obtained from a woman of 80 years or more in good health. The chain couples TRBV30 to TRBJ2-1; the match to TRBD2 covers 8 bases. CDR3 nucleotide sequence: TGTGCCTGTTCGGGGGGGTCGAGCTCCTACAATGAGCGGTTCTTC. Its translation is CACSGGSSSYNERFF.